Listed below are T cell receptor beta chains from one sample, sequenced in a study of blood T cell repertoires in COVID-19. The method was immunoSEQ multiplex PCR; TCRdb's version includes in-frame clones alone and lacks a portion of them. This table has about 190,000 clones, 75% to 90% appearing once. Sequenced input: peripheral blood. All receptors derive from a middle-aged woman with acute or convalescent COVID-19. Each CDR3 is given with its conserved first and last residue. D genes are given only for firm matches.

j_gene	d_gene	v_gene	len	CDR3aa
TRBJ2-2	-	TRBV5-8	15	CASSPWSGNTGELFF
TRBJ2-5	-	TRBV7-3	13	CASSLRQQETQYF
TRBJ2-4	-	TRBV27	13	CASSLIAENIQYF
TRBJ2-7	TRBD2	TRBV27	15	CASSLYLAGVQEQYF
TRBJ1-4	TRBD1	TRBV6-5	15	CASSRDRPLNEKLFF
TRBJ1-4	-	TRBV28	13	CASLAATNEKLFF
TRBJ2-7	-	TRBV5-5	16	CASSLVRARVSYEQYF
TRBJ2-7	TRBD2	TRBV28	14	CASSGGGSMYEQYF
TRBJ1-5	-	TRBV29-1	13	CSVRSGNNQPQHF
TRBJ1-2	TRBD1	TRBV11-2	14	CASRRTPGGYGYTF
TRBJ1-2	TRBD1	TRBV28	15	CASTSDRELHYGYTF
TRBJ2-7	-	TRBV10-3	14	CAISEQRRAYEQYF
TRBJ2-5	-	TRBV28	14	CASSLGGAPETQYF
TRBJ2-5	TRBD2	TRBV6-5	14	CASSRLAGRETQYF
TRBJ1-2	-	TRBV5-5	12	CASSLQGEGYTF
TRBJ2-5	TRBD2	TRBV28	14	CASSLSGGWETQYF
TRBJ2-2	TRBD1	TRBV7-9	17	CASSSPGRGLDTGELFF
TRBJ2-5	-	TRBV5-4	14	CASSPGQKQETQYF
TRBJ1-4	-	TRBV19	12	CASTPGGEKLFF
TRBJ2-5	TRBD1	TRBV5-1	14	CASSLGQGPETQYF
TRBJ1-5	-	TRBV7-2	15	CASSLVSGVDQPQHF
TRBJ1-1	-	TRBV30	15	CAWSSPRDYITEAFF
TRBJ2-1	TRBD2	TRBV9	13	CASQRGGGNEQFF
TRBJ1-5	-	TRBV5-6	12	CASSIRGQPQHF
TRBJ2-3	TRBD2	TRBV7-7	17	CASSSGLAGVSTDTQYF
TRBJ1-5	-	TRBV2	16	CASSYAPTGGGQPQHF
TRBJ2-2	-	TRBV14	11	CASSRAGELFF
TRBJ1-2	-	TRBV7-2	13	CASKVGERYGYTF
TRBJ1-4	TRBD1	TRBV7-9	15	CASSLGGTDNEKLFF
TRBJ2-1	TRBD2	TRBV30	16	CAWSVRALAGYNEQFF
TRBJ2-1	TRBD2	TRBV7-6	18	CASSLISGTSGSVDEQFF
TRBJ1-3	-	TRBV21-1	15	CASSSWGGSGNTIYF
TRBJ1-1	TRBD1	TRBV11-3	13	CASSLAGGTEAFF
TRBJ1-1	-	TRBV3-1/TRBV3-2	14	CASSQLFSSTEAFF
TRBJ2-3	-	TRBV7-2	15	CASSLEPSTTDTQYF
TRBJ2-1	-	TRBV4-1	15	CASSQVGSTYNEQFF
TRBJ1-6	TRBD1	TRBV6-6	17	CASSLDVPGQLNSPLHF
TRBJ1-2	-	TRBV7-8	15	CASSLGSRGSGGYTF
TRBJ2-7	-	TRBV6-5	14	CASSRGGLGYEQYF
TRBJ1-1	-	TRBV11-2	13	CASALGEDTEAFF
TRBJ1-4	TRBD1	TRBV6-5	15	CASSRGTAYNEKLFF
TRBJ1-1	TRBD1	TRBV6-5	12	CASSYGTGGAFF
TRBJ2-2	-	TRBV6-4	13	CASTTGVPGELFF
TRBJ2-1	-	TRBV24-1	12	CATGGGYNEQFF
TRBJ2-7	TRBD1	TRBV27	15	CASSLGTGGFYEQYF
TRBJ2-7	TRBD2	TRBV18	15	CASSPRTSGSHEQYF